These 14 T cell receptor beta chains came from one sample sequenced in a study of T cells expressing NK-cell markers. TCRdb re-analyzed the 5' RACE reads; it lists each CDR3 protein once, without DNA. This sample's table has roughly 430,000 distinct CDR3 sequences. Sequencing used blood T cells: a sorted CD56 or NKG2C T cell subset, CD4+ or CD8+ T cells, or bulk PBMC T cells (not recorded which). All receptors come from a woman aged 18-69 years in good health.

The chain is built from TRBV28 and TRBJ2-5. Germline loops: CDR1 MDHEN, CDR2 SYDVKM. The CDR3 covers 11 residues. The CDR3 protein is CASRLEETQYF.

J is TRBJ2-7 and V is TRBV4-2. CDR3 length: 16 amino acids. Germline CDR1 and CDR2: LGHNA and YNFKEQ. CDR3: CASSQESSAATYEQYF.

The chain links TRBV7-2 to TRBJ2-2; the D call of TRBD1 rests on TCRdb alone, since no DNA is present to check it. The CDR3 runs to 16 residues. Per germline, CDR1 SGHTA and CDR2 FQGNSA. CDR3 amino acids: CASSSSGTGTTGELFF.

The chain uses TRBV1 and TRBJ2-4; there is no DNA to check the TCRdb D call of TRBD1. TRBV1 is a pseudogene segment. The CDR3 covers 17 residues. CDR3 sequence reads: CTSSQDCPMMGVHIQYF.

The chain uses TRBV27 and TRBJ2-7; no DNA is available, so the TRBD1 call from TCRdb remains unchecked. CDR3 size: 14 residues. From germline, CDR1 is MNHEY and CDR2 SMNVEV (reference sequence). The CDR3 loop is CASSLYGTGGEQYF.

The chain joins TRBV20-1 to TRBJ1-2; without DNA, the TCRdb call of TRBD1 cannot be checked. Germline lookup yields CDR1 DFQATT and CDR2 SNEGSKA (reference sequence). This CDR3 has 15 amino acids. CDR3 residues: CSASRAARGNYGYTF.

The chain links TRBV5-1 to TRBJ2-3; lacking DNA, the TRBD2 call made by TCRdb goes unchecked. The V gene's germline CDR1 is SGHRS and CDR2 YFSETQ. The CDR3 spans 16 residues. Here the CDR3 reads CASSPETSLSTDTQYF. Full variable domain (remainder filled in from reference TRBV5-1 and TRBJ2-3): KAGVTQTPRYLIKTRGQQVTLSCSPISGHRSVSWYQQTPGQGLQFLFEYFSETQRNKGNFPGRFSGRQFSNSRSEMNVSTLELGDSALYLCASSPETSLSTDTQYFGPGTRLTVL.

The chain is built from TRBV18 and TRBJ1-1. The CDR3 length is 13 residues. CDR1 KGHSH and CDR2 LQKENI come from the germline V gene. Here the CDR3 reads CASSPDQNTEAFF.

V is TRBV2 and J is TRBJ1-6; TCRdb names TRBD1, which stays unverified in the absence of DNA. The CDR3 has 13 amino acids. From germline, CDR1 is SNHLY and CDR2 FYNNEI. CDR3 loop: CASTEGWDLPLHF.

The chain uses TRBV12-3 or TRBV12-4 and TRBJ2-1; TCRdb's D gene call, TRBD1, goes unchecked for lack of DNA. CDR3 length equals 14 residues. The CDR3 here is CASSLGTGVPEQFF.

The rearrangement uses TRBV6-2 or TRBV6-3 and TRBJ2-1. The CDR3 is 13 residues long. Germline CDR1 MNHEY, CDR2 SVGEGT. The CDR3 is CATRVFSYNEQFF.

V is TRBV20-1 and J is TRBJ2-3; TCRdb's D gene call, TRBD2, goes unchecked for lack of DNA. This CDR3 comprises 18 residues. Germline loops: CDR1 DFQATT, CDR2 SNEGSKA (reference sequence). The CDR3 sequence: CSARVAGGQNLPADTQYF.

The chain couples TRBV4-3 to TRBJ1-2. Germline V gene data show CDR1 as LGHNA and CDR2 as YSLEER. This CDR3 is built from 14 residues. This chain's CDR3 is CASSHGVDNYGYTF.

This chain links TRBV7-9 with TRBJ2-7; TCRdb designates TRBD2, a call that cannot be tested without DNA. The V gene's germline CDR1 is SEHNR and CDR2 FQNEAQ (reference sequence). This CDR3 has 17 residues. CDR3 protein: CASSLAGSTSGSYEQYF.